A selection of T cell receptor beta chains follows, all from one sample in a study of graft-versus-host responses after intestinal transplantation. Generated by immunoSEQ multiplex PCR, the TCRdb table keeps only in-frame clones and is missing some. The sample gives 45,000 to 60,000 clones, approximately 91% of which show up once; roughly 2.5% is in the top ten. Antigen specificity for these receptors is unknown. The sample was unstimulated CD4+ T cells sorted from spleen or lymph node cells, taken before transplant. The receptor set was obtained from a human donor who was the organ donor for an intestinal transplant. CDR3s include the opening cysteine and the closing phenylalanine or tryptophan.

>TRBV19
CASSQKGRTEAFF
>TRBV13
CASSAGLVGTDTQYF
>TRBV6-5
CASSYSDNYGYTF
>TRBV11-3
CASSSGGLGLFHNEQFF
>TRBV6-1
CASSSTSYSTDTQYF
>TRBV11-3
CASSSGLAPGYEQYF
>TRBV11-2
CASSSPLTYNEQFF
>TRBV7-9
CASSPTGEGYTF
>TRBV29-1
CSVGGLNTDTQYF
>TRBV28
CASSLRSGTGKNEQFF
>TRBV7-8
CASSLGTSEETQYF
>TRBV28
CASSFLDTQYF
>TRBV4-2
CASSQETTGGSGNTIYF
>TRBV6-5
CASSRQGTGQRKLFF
>TRBV6-6
CASASGRTDTQYF
>TRBV27
CASSPLTSGTSSYNEQFF
>TRBV9
CASSVQLADTGELFF
>TRBV6-5
CASRQDDRYEQYF
>TRBV9
CASSVGGDETQYF
>TRBV4-2
CASSQDKPAGANNEQFF
>TRBV27
CASSLTPKLAGDREQYF
>TRBV10-3
CAIRGQRTDTQYF
>TRBV9
CASSVAMGQGNEKLFF
>TRBV5-1
CASTRTSDSYNEQFF
>TRBV6-1
CASSAGLTDEKLFF
>TRBV10-3
CAISEWAYEQYF
>TRBV19
CASSKRTSGPHNEQFF
>TRBV10-3
CAATSGQGYVEQYF
>TRBV7-9
CASSLRRGTGIDEQYF
>TRBV7-8
CASSFDRPNLADSPLHF
>TRBV28
CASSLYGGRYADTQYF
>TRBV28
CASRHDRLRGSYNSPLHF
>TRBV19
CASSQLAGLAYGEQFF
>TRBV18
CASSPLTGPNQPQHF
>TRBV11-1
CASSPRQGSTDTQYF
>TRBV5-1
CASSFRLAGAYEQYF
>TRBV7-4
CASSLDSRGTGNTIYF
>TRBV5-1
CASSIGVNEQFF
>TRBV11-3
CASSLIPGDEQYF
>TRBV18
CASSPWASDSDTQYF
>TRBV5-8
CATSLGGVDTQYF
>TRBV28
CASSSYNEQFF
>TRBV9
CASSVGGVAKNIQYF
>TRBV4-1
CASSPPGLAAYEQYF
>TRBV11-3
CASSLVAGGGEQFF
>TRBV7-8
CASSLQNTEAFF
>TRBV29-1
CSVRNTEAFF
>TRBV7-8
CASRSEYTEAFF
>TRBV19
CASRTRDRGGNQPQHF
>TRBV27
CASSFRGPGQLAKNIQYF
>TRBV7-2
CASSLRTSGTDTQYF
>TRBV19
CASSIVHNTEAFF